This is a list of T cell receptor beta chains from one sample in a study of preoperative IRX-2 immunotherapy in early breast cancer. Method: immunoSEQ multiplex PCR; TCRdb's copy keeps in-frame clones and lacks some. The sample holds 25,000 or so clones, approximately 96% seen once. The sample in question was tumor tissue, obtained after IRX-2 immunotherapy. These receptors were collected from a human donor with breast cancer. The CDR3 runs from the conserved cysteine through the conserved F or W. A D gene is named only where the DNA matches it firmly. Size values are once, few and many counts, or a class for expanded clones, and some rows have none.

length: 12; D: .; J: TRBJ1-5; V: TRBV28; size: .; CDR3: CASSPVGQPQHF; DNA: TGTGCCAGCAGCCCCGTAGGTCAGCCCCAGCATTTT
length: 14; D: TRBD1; J: TRBJ2-7; V: TRBV7-3; size: .; CDR3: CASSPGQATYEQYF; DNA: TGTGCCAGCAGCCCAGGACAGGCTACCTACGAGCAGTACTTC
length: 18; D: TRBD1; J: TRBJ1-3; V: TRBV9; size: .; CDR3: CASSLTLYGQGGGNTIYF; DNA: TGTGCCAGCAGCCTTACCCTTTATGGACAGGGAGGAGGAAACACCATATATTTT
length: 13; D: .; J: TRBJ2-2; V: TRBV14; size: .; CDR3: CASSFRDPGELFF; DNA: TGTGCCAGCAGTTTCAGGGACCCCGGGGAGCTGTTTTTT
length: 17; D: TRBD1; J: TRBJ2-4; V: TRBV4-1; size: .; CDR3: CASSLTRDREPPSIQYF; DNA: TGCGCCAGCAGCCTGACCCGGGACAGGGAGCCCCCAAGCATTCAGTACTTC
length: 15; D: .; J: TRBJ1-5; V: TRBV18; size: .; CDR3: CASSPGSGSGQPQHF; DNA: TGTGCCAGCTCACCGGGTTCAGGGTCGGGGCAGCCCCAGCATTTT
length: 15; D: TRBD1; J: TRBJ1-2; V: TRBV19; size: .; CDR3: CASSLPGTGSRGYTF; DNA: TGTGCCAGTAGTCTCCCCGGGACAGGGTCTCGGGGCTACACCTTC
length: 14; D: .; J: TRBJ2-3; V: TRBV7-3; size: .; CDR3: CASSGRTRTDTQYF; DNA: TGTGCCAGCAGCGGACGGACACGCACAGATACGCAGTATTTT
length: 14; D: .; J: TRBJ1-3; V: TRBV9; size: .; CDR3: CASSVGVSGNTIYF; DNA: TGTGCCAGCAGCGTAGGGGTCTCTGGAAACACCATATATTTT
length: 19; D: TRBD2; J: TRBJ2-3; V: TRBV7-9; size: .; CDR3: CASSGTGTSGASSTDTQYF; DNA: TGTGCCAGCAGCGGAACCGGGACTAGCGGGGCCTCTAGCACAGATACGCAGTATTTT
length: 15; D: TRBD1; J: TRBJ1-2; V: TRBV29-1; size: once; CDR3: CSVIDDRVPNYGYTF; DNA: TGCAGCGTGATTGACGACAGGGTGCCCAACTATGGCTACACCTTC
length: 15; D: TRBD1; J: TRBJ1-5; V: TRBV28; size: .; CDR3: CASRYRGRLNQPQHF; DNA: TGTGCCAGCCGATACAGGGGGCGATTGAATCAGCCCCAGCATTTT
length: 15; D: .; J: TRBJ1-2; V: TRBV6-5; size: .; CDR3: CASSPQDGSFYGYTF; DNA: TGTGCCAGCAGTCCGCAGGACGGGTCTTTCTATGGCTACACCTTC
length: 11; D: .; J: TRBJ1-5; V: TRBV28; size: .; CDR3: CASSLSQPQHF; DNA: TGTGCCAGCAGTTTATCTCAGCCCCAGCATTTT
length: 12; D: .; J: TRBJ2-7; V: TRBV29-1; size: .; CDR3: CSVRPGPGEQYF; DNA: TGCAGCGTTCGCCCTGGGCCCGGCGAGCAGTACTTC